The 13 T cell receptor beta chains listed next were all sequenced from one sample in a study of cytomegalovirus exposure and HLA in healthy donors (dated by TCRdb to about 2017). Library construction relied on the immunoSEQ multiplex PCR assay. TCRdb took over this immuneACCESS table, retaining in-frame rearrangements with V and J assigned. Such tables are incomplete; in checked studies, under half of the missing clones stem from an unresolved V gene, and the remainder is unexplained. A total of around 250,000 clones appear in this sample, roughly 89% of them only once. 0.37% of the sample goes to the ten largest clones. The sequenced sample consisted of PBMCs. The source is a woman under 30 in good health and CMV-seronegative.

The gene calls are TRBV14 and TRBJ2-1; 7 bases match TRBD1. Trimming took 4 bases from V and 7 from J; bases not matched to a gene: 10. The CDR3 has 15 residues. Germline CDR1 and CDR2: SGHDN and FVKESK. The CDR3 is CASSLRDSLRNEQFF. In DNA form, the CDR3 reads TGTGCCAGCAGCCTACGGGACAGCCTCAGGAATGAGCAGTTCTTC. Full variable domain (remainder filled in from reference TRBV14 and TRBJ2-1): EAGVTQFPSHSVIEKGQTVTLRCDPISGHDNLYWYRRVMGKEIKFLLHFVKESKQDESGMPNNRFLAERTGGTYSTLKVQPAELEDSGVYFCASSLRDSLRNEQFFGPGTRLTVL.

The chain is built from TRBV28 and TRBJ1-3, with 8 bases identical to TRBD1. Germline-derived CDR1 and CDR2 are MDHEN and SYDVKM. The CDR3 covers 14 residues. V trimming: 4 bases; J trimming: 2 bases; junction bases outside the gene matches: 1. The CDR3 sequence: CASSSTGAGNTIYF. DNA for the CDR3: TGTGCCAGCAGTTCGACAGGGGCTGGAAACACCATATATTTT.

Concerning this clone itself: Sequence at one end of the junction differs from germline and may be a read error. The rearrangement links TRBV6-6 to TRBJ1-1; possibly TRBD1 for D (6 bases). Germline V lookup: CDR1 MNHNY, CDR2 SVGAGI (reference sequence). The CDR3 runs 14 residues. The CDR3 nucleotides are TGTGCCAGCACTTACGGGGCACAGGGCACTGAAGCTTTCTTT. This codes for CASTYGAQGTEAFF.

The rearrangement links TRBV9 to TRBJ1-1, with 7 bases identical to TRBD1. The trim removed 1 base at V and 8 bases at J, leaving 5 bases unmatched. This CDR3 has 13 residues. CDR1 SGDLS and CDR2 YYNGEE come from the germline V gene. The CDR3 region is CASSVNTGAEAFF. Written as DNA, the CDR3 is TGTGCCAGCAGCGTAAACACAGGGGCCGAAGCTTTCTTT.

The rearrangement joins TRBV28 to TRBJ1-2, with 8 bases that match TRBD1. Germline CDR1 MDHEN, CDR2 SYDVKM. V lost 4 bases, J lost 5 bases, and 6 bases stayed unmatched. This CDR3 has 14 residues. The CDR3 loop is CASSSYRGSYGYTF. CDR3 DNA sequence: TGTGCCAGCAGTTCCTACAGGGGGAGTTATGGCTACACCTTC.

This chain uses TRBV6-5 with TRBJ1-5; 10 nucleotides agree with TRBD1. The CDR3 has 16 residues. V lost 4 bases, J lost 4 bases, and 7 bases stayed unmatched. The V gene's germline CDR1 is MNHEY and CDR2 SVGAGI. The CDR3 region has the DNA TGTGCCAGCAGTTTAGACTGGACAGGGGGGAATCAGCCCCAGCATTTT. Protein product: CASSLDWTGGNQPQHF.

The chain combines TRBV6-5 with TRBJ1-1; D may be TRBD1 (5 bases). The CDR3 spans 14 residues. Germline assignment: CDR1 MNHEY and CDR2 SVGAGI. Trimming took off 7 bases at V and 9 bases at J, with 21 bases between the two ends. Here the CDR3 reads CASIEGLSGKKAFF. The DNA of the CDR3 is TGTGCCAGCATCGAGGGACTAAGCGGGAAGAAAGCTTTCTTT.

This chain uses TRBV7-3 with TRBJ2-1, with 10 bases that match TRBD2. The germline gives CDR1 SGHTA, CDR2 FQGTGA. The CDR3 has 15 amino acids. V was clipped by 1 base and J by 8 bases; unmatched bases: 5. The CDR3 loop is CASSLMSGGADEQFF. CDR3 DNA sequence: TGTGCCAGCAGCTTAATGAGCGGGGGGGCCGATGAGCAGTTCTTC.

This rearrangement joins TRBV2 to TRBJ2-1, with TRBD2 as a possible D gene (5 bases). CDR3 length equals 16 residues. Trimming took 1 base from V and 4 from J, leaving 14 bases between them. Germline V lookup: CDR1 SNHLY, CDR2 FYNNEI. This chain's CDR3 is CASSEVGVLGYNEQFF. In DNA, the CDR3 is TGTGCCAGCAGTGAAGTCGGGGTCTTGGGGTACAATGAGCAGTTCTTC.

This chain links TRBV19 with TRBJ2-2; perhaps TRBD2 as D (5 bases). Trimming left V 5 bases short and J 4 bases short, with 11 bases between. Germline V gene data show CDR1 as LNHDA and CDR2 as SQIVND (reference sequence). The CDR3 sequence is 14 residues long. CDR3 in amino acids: CASSPRGLTGELFF. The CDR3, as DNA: TGTGCCAGTAGTCCCCGTGGACTCACCGGGGAGCTGTTTTTT.

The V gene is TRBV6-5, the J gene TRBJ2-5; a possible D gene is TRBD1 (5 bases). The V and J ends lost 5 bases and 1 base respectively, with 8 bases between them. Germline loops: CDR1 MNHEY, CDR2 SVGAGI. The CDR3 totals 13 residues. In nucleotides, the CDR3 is TGTGCCAGCAGTCAGGGCAGCCAAGAGACCCAGTACTTC. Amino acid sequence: CASSQGSQETQYF.

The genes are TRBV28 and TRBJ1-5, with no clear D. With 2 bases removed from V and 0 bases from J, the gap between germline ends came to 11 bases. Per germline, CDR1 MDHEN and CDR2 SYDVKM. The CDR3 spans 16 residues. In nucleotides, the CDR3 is TGTGCCAGCAGTTTAATCGTGAGAAATAGCAATCAGCCCCAGCATTTT. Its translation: CASSLIVRNSNQPQHF.

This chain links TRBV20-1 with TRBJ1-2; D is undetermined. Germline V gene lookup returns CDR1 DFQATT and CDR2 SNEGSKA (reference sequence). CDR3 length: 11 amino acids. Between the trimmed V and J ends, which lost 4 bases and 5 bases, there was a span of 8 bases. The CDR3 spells CSANGEYGYTF. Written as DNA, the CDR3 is TGCAGTGCTAATGGAGAGTATGGCTACACCTTC.